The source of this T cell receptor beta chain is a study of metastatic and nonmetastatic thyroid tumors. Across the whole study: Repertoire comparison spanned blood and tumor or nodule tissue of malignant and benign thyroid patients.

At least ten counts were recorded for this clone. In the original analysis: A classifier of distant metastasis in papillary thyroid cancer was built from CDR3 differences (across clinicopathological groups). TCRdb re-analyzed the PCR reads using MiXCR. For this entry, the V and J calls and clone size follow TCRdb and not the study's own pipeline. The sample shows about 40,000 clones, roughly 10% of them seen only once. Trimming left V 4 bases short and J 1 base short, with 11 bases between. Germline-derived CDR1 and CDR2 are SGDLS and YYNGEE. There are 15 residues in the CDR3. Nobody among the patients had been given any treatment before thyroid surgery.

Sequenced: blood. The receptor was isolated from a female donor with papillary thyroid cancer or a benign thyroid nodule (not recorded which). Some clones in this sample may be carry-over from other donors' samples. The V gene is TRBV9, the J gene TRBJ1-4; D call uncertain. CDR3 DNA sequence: TGTGCCAGCAGCACCCAGGAGGGAACTAATGAAAAACTGTTTTTT. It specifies CASSTQEGTNEKLFF.